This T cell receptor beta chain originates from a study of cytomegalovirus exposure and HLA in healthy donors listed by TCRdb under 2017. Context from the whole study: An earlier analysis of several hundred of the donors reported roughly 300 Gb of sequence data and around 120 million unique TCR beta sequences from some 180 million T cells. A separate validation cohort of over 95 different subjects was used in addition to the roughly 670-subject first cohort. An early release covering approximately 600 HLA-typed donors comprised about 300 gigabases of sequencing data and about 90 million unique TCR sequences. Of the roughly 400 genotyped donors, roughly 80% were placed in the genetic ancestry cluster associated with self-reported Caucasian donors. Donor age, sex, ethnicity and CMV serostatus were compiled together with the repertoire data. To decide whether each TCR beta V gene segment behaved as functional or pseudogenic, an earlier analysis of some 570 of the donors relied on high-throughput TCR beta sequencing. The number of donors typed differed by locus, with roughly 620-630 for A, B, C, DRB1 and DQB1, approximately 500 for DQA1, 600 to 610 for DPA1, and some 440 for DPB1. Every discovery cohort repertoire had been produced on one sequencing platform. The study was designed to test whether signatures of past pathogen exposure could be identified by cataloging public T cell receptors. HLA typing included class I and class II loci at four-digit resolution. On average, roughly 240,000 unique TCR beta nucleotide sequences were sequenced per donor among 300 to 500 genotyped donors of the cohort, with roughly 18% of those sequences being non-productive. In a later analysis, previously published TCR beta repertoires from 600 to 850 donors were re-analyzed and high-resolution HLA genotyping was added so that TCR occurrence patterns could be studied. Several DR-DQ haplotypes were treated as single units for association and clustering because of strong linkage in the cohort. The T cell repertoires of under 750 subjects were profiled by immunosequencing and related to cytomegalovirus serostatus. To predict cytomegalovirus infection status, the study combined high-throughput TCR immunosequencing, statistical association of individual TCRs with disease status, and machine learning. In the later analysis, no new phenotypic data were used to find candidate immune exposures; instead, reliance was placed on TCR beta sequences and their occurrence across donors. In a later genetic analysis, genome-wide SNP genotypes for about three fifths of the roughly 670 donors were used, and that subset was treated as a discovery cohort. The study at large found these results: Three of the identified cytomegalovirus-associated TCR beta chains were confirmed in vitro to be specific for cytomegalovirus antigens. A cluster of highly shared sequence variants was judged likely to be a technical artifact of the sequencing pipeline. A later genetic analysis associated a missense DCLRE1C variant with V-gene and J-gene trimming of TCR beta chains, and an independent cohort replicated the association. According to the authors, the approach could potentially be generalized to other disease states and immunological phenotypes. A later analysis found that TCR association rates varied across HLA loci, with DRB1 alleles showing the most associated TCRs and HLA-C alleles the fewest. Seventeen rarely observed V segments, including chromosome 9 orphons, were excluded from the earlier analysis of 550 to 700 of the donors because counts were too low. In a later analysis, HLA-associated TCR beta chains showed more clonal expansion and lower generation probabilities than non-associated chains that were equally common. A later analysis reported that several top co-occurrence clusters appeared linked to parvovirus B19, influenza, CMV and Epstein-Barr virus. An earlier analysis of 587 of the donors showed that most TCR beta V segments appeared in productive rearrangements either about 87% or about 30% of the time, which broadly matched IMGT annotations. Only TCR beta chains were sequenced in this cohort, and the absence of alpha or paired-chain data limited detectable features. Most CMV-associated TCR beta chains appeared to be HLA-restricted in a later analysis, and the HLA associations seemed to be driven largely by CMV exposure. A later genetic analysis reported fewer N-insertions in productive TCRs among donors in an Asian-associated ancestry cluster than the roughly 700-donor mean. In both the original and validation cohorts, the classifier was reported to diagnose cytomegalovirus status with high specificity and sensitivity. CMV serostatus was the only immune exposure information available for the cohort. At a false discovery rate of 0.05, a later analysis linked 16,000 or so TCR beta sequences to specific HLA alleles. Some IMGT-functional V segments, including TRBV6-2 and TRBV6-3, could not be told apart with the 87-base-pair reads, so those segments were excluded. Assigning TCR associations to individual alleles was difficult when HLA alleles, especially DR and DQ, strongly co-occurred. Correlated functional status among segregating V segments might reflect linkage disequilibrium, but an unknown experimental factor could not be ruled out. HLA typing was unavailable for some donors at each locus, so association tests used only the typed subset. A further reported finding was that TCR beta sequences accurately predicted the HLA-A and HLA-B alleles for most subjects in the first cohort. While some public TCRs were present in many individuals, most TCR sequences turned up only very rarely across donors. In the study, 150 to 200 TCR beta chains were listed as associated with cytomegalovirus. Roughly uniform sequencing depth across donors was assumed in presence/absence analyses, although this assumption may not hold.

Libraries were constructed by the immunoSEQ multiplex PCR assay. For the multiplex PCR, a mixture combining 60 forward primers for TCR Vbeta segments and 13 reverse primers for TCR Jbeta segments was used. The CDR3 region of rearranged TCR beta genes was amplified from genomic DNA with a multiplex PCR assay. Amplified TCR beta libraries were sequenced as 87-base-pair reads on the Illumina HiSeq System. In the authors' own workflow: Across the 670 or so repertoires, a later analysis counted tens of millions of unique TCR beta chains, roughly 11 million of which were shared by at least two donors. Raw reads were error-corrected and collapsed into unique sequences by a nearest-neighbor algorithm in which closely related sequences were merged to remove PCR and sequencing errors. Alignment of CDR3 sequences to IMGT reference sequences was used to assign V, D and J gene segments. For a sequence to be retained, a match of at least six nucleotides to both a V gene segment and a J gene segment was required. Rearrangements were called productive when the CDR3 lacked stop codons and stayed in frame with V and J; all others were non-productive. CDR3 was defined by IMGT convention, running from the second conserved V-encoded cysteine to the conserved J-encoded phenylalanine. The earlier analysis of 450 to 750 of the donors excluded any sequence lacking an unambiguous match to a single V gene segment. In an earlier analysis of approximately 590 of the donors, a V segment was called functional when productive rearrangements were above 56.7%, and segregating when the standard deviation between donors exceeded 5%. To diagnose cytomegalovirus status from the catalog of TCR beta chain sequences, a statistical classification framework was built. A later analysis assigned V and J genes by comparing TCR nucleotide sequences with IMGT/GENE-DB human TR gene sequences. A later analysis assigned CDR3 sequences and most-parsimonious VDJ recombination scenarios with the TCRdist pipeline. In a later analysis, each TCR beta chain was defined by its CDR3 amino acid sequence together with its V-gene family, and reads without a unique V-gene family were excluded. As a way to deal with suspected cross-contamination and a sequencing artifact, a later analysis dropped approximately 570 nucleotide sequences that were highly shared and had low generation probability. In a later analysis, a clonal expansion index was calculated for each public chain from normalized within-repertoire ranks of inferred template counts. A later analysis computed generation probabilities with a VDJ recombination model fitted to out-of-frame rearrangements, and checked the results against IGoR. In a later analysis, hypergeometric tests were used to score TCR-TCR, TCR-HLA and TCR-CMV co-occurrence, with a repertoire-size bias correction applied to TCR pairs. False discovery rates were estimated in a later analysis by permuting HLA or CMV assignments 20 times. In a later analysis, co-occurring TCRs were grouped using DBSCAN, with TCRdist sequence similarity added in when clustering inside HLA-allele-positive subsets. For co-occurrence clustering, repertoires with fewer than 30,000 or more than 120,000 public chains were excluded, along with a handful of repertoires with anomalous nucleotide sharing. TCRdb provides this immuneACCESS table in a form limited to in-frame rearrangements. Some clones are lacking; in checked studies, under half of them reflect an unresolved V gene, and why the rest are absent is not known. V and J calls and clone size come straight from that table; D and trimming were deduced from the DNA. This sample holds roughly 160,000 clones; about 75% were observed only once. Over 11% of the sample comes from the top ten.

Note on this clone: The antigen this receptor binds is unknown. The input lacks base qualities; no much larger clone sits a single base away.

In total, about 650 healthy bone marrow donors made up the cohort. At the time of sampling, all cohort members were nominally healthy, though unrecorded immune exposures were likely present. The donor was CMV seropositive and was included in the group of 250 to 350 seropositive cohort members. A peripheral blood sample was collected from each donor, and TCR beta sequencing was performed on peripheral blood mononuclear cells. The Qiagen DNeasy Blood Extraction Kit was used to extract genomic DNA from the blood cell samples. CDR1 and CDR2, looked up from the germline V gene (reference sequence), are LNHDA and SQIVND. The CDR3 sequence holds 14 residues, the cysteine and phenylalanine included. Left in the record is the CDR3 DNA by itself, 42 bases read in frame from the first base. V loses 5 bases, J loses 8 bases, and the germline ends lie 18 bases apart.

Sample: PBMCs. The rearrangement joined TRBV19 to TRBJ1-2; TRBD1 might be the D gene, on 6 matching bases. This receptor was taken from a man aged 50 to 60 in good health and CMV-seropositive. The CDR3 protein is CASSPRAGAGGYTF. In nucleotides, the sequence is TGTGCCAGTAGTCCTCGGGCGGGGGCCGGGGGCTACACCTTC.